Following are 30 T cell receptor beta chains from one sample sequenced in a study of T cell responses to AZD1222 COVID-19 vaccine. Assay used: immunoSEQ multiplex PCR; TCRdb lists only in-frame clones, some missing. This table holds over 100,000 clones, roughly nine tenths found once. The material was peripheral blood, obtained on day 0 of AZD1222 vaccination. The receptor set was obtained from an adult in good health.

The CDR3 protein is CASRGGELFF. The CDR3 DNA follows: TGTGCCAGCAGGGGCGGGGAGCTGTTTTTT. The chain carries TRBV2 and TRBJ2-2; D not certain. This CDR3 region has 10 residues. The germline CDR1 and CDR2 sequences are SNHLY and FYNNEI. Trimming took 6 bases from V and 7 from J, leaving 3 bases between them.

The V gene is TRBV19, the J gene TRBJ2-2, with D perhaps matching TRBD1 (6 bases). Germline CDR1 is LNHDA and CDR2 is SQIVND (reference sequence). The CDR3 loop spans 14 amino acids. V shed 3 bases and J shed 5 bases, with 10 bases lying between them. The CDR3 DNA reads TGTGCCAGTAGTATCGTAGGGGGTACCGGGGAGCTGTTTTTT. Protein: CASSIVGGTGELFF.

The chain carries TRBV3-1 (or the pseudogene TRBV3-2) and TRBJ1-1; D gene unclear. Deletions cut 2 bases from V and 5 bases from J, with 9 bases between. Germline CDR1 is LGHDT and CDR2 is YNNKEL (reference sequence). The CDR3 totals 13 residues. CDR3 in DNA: TGTGCCAGCAGCCAATGGGATTTAACTGAAGCTTTCTTT. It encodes CASSQWDLTEAFF.

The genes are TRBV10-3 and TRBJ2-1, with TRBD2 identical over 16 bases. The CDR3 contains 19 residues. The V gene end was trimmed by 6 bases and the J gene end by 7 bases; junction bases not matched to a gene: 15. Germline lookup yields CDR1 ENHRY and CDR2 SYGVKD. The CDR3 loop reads CAISGTGTSGGASGNEQFF. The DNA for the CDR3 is TGTGCCATCAGCGGAACCGGGACTAGCGGGGGGGCGAGTGGGAATGAGCAGTTCTTC.

The CDR3, as DNA: TGTGCCAGCAGACATATCCCTGGGGCTAACACTGAAGCTTTCTTT. Translation gives CASRHIPGANTEAFF. The chain couples TRBV28 to TRBJ1-1; D perhaps matches TRBD1 (5 bases). There are 15 residues in the CDR3. V lost 6 bases to trimming and J lost 2 bases, with 16 bases between them. The germline V gene encodes CDR1 MDHEN and CDR2 SYDVKM.

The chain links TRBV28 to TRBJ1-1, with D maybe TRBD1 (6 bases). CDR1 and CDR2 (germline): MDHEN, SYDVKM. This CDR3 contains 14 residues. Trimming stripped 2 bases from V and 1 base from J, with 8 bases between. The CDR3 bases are TGTGCCAGCAGTTTAGGGGGCGAGAACACTGAAGCTTTCTTT. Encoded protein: CASSLGGENTEAFF.

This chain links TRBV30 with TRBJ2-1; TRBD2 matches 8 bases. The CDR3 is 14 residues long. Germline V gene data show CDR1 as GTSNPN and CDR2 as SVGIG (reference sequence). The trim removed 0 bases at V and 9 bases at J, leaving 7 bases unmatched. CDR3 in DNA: TGTGCCTGGAGTGTAACGGGAGGGCCTAGTGAGCAGTTCTTC. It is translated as CAWSVTGGPSEQFF.

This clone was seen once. The DNA for the CDR3 is TGTGCCAGCAGCGCAGCGGACTACGAGCAGTACTTC. Its translation is CASSAADYEQYF. V usage is TRBV7-9 and J usage is TRBJ2-7, with D possibly TRBD2 on 5 matching bases. The germline V gene encodes CDR1 SEHNR and CDR2 FQNEAQ (reference sequence). The V end lost 5 bases, the J end lost 3 bases, and 8 bases lay between the germline ends. The CDR3 runs 12 residues.

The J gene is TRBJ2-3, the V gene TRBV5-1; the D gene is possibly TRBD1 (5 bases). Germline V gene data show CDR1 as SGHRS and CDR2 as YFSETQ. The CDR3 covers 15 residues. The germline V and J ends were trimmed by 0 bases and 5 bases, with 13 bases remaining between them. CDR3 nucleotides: TGCGCCAGCAGCTTGGTAGGGGCTGATCTAGATACGCAGTATTTT. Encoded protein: CASSLVGADLDTQYF.

The CDR3 here is CASSFLASGHPRDEQFF. The CDR3 DNA follows: TGTGCCAGCAGCTTTTTAGCTAGCGGACACCCTCGGGATGAGCAGTTCTTC. The rearrangement uses TRBV7-9 and TRBJ2-1, with 7 bases lining up with TRBD2. The CDR3 sequence is 17 residues long. Looked up from germline, CDR1 is SEHNR and CDR2 is FQNEAQ (reference sequence). V lost 3 bases to trimming and J lost 8 bases; unmatched junction nucleotides: 16.

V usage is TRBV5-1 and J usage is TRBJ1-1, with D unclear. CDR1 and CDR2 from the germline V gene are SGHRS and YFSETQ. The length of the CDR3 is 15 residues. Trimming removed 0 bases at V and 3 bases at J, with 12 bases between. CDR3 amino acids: CASSLEGLRDTEAFF. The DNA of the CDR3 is TGCGCCAGCAGCTTGGAAGGGCTGCGGGACACTGAAGCTTTCTTT.

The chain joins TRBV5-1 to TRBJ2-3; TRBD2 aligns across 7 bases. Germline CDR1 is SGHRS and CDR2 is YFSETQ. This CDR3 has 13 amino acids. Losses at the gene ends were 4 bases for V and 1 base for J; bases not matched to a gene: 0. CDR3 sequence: CASSAGGTDTQYF. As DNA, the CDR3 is TGCGCCAGCAGCGCGGGGGGCACAGATACGCAGTATTTT.

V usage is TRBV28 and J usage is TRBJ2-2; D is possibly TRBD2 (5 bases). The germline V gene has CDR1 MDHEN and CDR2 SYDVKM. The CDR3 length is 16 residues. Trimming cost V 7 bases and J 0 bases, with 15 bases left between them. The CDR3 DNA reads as TGTGCCAGCACCTTCTGGACTCTAACGAACACCGGGGAGCTGTTTTTT. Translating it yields CASTFWTLTNTGELFF.

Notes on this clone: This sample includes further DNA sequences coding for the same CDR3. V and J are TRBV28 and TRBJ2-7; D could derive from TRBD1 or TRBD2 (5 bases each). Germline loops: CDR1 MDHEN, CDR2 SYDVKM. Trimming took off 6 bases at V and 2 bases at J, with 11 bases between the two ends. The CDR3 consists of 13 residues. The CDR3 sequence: CASRGTGTYEQYF. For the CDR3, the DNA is TGTGCCAGCAGGGGGACGGGAACCTACGAGCAGTACTTC.

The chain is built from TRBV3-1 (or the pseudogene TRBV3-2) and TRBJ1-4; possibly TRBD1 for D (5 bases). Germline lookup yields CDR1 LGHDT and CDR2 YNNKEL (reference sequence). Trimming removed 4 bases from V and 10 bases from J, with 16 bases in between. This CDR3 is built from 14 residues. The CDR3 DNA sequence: TGTGCCAGCAGCCCCGATGGGGGTGGGGGAAAACTGTTTTTT. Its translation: CASSPDGGGGKLFF.

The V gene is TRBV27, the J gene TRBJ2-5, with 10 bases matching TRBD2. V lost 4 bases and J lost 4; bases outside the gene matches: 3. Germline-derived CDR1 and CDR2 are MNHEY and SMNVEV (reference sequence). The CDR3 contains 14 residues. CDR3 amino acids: CASSSRTSGETQYF. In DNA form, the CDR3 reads TGTGCCAGCAGTTCCAGGACTAGCGGAGAGACCCAGTACTTC.

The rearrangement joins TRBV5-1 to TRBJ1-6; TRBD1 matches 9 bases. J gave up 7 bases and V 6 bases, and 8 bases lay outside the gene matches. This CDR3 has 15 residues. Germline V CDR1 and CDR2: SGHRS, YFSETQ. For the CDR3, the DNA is TGCGCCAGCAAACCGGGACAGGGATGGAATTCACCCCTCCACTTT. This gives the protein CASKPGQGWNSPLHF.

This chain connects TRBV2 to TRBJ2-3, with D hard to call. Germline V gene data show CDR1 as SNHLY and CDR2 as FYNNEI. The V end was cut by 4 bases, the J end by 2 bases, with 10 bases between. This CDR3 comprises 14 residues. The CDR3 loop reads CASSVFGYTDTQYF. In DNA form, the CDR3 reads TGTGCCAGCAGTGTGTTCGGTTACACAGATACGCAGTATTTT.

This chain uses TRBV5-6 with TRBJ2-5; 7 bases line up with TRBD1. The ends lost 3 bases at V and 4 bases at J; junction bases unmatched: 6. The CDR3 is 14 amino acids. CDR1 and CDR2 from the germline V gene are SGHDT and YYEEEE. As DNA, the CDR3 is TGTGCCAGCAGCTACGGGACAGTCGGAGAGACCCAGTACTTC. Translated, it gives CASSYGTVGETQYF.

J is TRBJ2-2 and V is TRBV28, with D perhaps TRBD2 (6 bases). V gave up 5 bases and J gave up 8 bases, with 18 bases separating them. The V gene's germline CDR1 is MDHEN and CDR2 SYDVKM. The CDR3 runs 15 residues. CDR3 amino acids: CASSKGTWERGELFF. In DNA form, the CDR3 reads TGTGCCAGCAGTAAAGGGACTTGGGAAAGGGGGGAGCTGTTTTTT.

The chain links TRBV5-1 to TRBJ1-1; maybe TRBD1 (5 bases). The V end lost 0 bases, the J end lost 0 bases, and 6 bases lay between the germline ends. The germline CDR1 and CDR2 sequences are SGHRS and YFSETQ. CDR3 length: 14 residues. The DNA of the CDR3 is TGCGCCAGCAGCTTGGACAGGTTGAACACTGAAGCTTTCTTT. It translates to CASSLDRLNTEAFF.

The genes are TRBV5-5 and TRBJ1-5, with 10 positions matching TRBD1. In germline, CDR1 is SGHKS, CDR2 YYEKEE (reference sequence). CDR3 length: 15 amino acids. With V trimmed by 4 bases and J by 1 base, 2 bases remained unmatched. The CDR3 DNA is TGTGCCAGCAGCCTGGGACAGGGGAGCAATCAGCCCCAGCATTTT. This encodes CASSLGQGSNQPQHF.

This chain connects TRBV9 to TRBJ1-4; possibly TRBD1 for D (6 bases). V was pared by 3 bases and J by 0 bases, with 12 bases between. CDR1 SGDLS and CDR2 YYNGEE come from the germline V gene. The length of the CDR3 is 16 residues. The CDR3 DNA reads TGTGCCAGCAGCGAGGGGGGACCCGCAACTAATGAAAAACTGTTTTTT. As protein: CASSEGGPATNEKLFF.

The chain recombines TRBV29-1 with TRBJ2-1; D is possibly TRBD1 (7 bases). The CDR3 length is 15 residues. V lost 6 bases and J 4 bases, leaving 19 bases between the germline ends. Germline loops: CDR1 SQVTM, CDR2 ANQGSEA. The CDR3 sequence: CSVPEAGQMYNEQFF. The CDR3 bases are TGCAGCGTACCTGAGGCGGGACAGATGTACAATGAGCAGTTCTTC.

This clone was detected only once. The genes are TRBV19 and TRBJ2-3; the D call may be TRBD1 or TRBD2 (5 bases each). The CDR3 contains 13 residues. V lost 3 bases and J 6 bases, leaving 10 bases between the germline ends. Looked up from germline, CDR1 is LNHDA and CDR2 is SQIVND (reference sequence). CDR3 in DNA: TGTGCCAGTAGTATCAACGGGGCTGATACGCAGTATTTT. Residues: CASSINGADTQYF.

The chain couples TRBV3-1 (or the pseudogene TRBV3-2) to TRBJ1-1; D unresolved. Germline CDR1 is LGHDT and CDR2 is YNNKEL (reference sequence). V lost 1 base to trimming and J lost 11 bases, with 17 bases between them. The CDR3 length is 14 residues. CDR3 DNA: TGTGCCAGCAGCCAAGCTACCCGGGTCCCTCGGGCTTTCTTT. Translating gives CASSQATRVPRAFF.

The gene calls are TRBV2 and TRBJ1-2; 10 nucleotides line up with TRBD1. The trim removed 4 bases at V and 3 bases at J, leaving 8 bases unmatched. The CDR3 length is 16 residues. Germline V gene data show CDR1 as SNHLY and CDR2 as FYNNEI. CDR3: CASSGPDRGGYYGYTF. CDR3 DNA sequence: TGTGCCAGCAGTGGGCCGGACAGGGGGGGGTACTATGGCTACACCTTC.

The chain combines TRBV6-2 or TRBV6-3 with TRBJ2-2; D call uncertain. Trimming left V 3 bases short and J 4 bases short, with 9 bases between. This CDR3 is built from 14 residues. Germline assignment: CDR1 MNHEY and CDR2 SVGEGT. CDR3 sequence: CASSYWFPTGELFF. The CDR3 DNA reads TGTGCCAGCAGTTATTGGTTCCCCACCGGGGAGCTGTTTTTT.

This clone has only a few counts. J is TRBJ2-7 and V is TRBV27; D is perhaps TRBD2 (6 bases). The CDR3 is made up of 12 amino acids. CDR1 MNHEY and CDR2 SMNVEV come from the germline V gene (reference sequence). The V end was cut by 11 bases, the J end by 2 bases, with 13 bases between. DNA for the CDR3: TGTGCCTCGGGGGTTGCAGCCTACGAGCAGTACTTC. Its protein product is CASGVAAYEQYF.

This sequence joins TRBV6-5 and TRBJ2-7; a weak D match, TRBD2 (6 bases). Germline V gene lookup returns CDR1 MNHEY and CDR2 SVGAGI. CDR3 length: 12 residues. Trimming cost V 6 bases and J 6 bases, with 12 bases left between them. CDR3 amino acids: CASRYRLGEQYF. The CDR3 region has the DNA TGTGCCAGCAGATACCGACTAGGCGAGCAGTACTTC.